This TCR beta chain came from a study of control samples from healthy donors and cancer patients. The method was immunoSEQ multiplex PCR; TCRdb's version includes in-frame clones alone and lacks a portion of them. Among fewer than 120,000 clones, 70% to 90% were seen once, and the ten largest hold less than 4%. The clonotype was recovered from a woman aged 55 to 70 with lung cancer. The sample comprised PBMCs.

DNA for the CDR3: TGCGCCAGCAGCTTAACAGGGGGCGCGGATACGCAGTATTTT. It yields the protein CASSLTGGADTQYF. J is TRBJ2-3 and V is TRBV5-1; 9 nucleotides line up with TRBD1. CDR3 length: 14 residues. The germline CDR1 and CDR2 sequences are SGHRS and YFSETQ. The trim removed 2 bases at V and 6 bases at J, leaving 4 bases unmatched.